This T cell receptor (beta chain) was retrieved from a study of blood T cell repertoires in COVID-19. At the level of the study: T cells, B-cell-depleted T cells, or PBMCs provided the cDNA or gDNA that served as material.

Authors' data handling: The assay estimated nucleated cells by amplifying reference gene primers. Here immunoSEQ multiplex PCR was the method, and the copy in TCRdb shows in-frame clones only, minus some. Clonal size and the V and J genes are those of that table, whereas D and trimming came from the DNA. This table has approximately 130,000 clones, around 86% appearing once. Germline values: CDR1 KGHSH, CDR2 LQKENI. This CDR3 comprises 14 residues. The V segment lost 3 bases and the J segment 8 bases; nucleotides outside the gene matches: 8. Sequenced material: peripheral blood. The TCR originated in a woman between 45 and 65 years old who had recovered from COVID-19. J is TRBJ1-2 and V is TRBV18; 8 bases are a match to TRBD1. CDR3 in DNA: TGTGCCAGCTCACCCTCTCAGGGGGCGAGAGGCTACACCTTC. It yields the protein CASSPSQGARGYTF.